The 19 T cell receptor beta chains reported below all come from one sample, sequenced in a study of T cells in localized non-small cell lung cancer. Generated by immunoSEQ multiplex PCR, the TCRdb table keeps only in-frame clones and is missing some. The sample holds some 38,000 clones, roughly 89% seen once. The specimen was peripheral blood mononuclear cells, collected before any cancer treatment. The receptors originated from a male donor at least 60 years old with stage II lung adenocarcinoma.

CDR3 in DNA: TGCGCCAGCAGCTTGGTAGCGGGCGCCTACAATGAGCAGTTCTTC. Its protein product is CASSLVAGAYNEQFF. The rearrangement uses TRBV5-1 and TRBJ2-1; TRBD2 matches at 7 bases. CDR1 SGHRS and CDR2 YFSETQ come from the germline V gene. Trimming took 0 bases from V and 2 from J; bases not matched to a gene: 2. The CDR3 contains 15 residues. Looking up the rest from reference TRBV5-1 and TRBJ2-1 gives the full variable domain: KAGVTQTPRYLIKTRGQQVTLSCSPISGHRSVSWYQQTPGQGLQFLFEYFSETQRNKGNFPGRFSGRQFSNSRSEMNVSTLELGDSALYLCASSLVAGAYNEQFFGPGTRLTVL.

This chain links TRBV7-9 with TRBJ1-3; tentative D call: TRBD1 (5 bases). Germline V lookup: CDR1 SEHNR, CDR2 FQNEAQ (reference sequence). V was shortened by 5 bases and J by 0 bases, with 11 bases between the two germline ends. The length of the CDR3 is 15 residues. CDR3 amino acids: CASSPGPASGNTIYF. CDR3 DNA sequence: TGTGCCAGCAGCCCGGGACCGGCCTCTGGAAACACCATATATTTT.

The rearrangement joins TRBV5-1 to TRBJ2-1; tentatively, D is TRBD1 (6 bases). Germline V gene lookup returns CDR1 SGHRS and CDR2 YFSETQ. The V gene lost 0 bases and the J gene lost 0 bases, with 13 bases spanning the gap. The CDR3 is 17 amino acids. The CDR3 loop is CASSLATGFSSYNEQFF. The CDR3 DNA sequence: TGCGCCAGCAGCTTGGCTACAGGGTTCAGCTCCTACAATGAGCAGTTCTTC.

Written as DNA, the CDR3 is TGTGCCAGCAGCTTAGAGCTGGGCACCATATATTTT. Its translation: CASSLELGTIYF. The chain combines TRBV7-2 with TRBJ1-3; D call uncertain. Germline V gene lookup returns CDR1 SGHTA and CDR2 FQGNSA. V was clipped by 1 base and J by 9 bases, with 7 bases between them. This CDR3 has 12 amino acids.

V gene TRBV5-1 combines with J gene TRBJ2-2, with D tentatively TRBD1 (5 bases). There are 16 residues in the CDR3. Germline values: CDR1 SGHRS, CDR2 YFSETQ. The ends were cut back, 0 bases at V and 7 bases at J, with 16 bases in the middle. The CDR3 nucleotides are TGCGCCAGCAGCTTGGGACAGCGTAATCCAGGCGGGGAGCTGTTTTTT. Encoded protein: CASSLGQRNPGGELFF.

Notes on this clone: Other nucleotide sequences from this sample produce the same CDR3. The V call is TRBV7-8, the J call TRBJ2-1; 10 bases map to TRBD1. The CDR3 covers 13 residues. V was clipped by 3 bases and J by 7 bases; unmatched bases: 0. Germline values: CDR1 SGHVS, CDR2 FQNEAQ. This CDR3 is CASSLDRGNEQFF. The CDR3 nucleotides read TGTGCCAGCAGCTTGGACAGGGGGAATGAGCAGTTCTTC.

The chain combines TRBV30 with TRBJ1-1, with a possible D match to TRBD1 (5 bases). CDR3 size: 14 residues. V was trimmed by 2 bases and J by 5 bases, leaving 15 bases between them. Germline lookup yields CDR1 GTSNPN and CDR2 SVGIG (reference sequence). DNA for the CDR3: TGTGCCTGGAGTTGGGACCCAAGGGGAACTGAAGCTTTCTTT. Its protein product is CAWSWDPRGTEAFF.

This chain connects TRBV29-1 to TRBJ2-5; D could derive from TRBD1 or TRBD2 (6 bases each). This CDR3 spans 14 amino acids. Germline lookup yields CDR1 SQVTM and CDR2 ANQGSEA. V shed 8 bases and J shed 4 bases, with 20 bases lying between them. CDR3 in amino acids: CSSQGGPSGETQYF. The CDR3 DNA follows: TGCAGCTCCCAAGGGGGGCCCTCCGGAGAGACCCAGTACTTC.

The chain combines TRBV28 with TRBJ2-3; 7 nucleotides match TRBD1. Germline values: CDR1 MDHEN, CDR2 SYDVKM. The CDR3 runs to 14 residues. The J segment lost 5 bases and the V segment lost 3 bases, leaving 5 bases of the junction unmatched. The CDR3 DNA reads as TGTGCCAGCAGTTTCTCAGCAGGGGGAGATACGCAGTATTTT. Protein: CASSFSAGGDTQYF.

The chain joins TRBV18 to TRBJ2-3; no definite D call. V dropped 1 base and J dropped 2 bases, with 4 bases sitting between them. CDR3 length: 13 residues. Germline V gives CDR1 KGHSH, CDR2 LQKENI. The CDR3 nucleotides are TGTGCCAGCTCACCACACCCCACAGATACGCAGTATTTT. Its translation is CASSPHPTDTQYF.

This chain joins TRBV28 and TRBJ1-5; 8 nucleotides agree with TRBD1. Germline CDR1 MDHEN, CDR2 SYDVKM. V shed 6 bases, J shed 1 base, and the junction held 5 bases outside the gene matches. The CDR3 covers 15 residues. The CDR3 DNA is TGTGCCAGCAGGGGACAGGAGATAAGCAATCAGCCCCAGCATTTT. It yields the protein CASRGQEISNQPQHF.

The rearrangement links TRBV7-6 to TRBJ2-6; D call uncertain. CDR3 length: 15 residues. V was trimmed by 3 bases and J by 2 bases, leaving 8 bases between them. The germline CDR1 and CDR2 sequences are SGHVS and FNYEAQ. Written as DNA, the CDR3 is TGTGCCAGCAGCTTGAACCCGGCTGGGGCCAACGTCCTGACTTTC. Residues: CASSLNPAGANVLTF.

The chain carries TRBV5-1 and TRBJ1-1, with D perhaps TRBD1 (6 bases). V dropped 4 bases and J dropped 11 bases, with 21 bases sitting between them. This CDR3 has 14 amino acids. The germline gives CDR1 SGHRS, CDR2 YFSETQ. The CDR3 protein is CASSGDRSSQGAFF. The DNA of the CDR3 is TGCGCCAGCAGCGGAGACAGGTCTTCTCAGGGGGCTTTCTTT.

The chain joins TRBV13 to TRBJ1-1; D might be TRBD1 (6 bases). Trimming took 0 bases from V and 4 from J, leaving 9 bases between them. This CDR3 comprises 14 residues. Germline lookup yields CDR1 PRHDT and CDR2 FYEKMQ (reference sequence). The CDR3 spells CASSLGEGGTEAFF. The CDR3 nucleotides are TGTGCCAGCAGCTTAGGCGAGGGGGGCACTGAAGCTTTCTTT.

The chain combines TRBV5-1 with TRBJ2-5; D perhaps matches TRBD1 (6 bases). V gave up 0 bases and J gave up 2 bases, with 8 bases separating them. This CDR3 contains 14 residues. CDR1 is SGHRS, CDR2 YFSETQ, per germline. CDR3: CASSLGTVQETQYF. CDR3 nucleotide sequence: TGCGCCAGCAGCTTGGGGACAGTACAAGAGACCCAGTACTTC.

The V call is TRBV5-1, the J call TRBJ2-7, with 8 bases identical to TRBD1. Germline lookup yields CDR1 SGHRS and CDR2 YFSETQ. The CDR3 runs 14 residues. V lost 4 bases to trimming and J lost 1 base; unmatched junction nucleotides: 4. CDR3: CASSPYRGSYEQYF. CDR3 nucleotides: TGCGCCAGCAGCCCATACAGGGGGTCCTACGAGCAGTACTTC.

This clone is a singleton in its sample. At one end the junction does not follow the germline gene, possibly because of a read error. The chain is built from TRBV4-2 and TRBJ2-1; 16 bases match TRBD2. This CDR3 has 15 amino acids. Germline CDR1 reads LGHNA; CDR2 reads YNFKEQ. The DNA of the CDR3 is TGTGCCAGCAGCTCCCCTGGGACTAGCGGGAGGGCCTCGGTCTTC. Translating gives CASSSPGTSGRASVF.

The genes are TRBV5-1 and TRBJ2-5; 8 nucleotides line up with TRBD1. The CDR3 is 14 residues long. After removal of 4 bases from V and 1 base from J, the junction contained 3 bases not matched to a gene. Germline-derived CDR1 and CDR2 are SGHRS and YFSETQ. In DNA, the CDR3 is TGCGCCAGCAGCCTTGGGACAGGCCAAGAGACCCAGTACTTC. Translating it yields CASSLGTGQETQYF.

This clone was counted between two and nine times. The CDR3 loop reads CASSHAWSSNEKLFF. The CDR3 nucleotides are TGCGCCAGCAGCCACGCGTGGAGCAGTAATGAAAAACTGTTTTTT. The gene calls are TRBV4-3 and TRBJ1-4; no clear D. Trimming removed 3 bases at V and 4 bases at J, with 12 bases between. The length of the CDR3 is 15 residues. CDR1 LGHNA and CDR2 YSLEER come from the germline V gene.